One and the same sample provided the 27 T cell receptor beta chains below, sequenced in a study of control samples from healthy donors and cancer patients. Assay used: immunoSEQ multiplex PCR; TCRdb lists only in-frame clones, some missing. Of approximately 100,000 clones detected, around nine tenths appear once; the ten largest clones hold approximately 3%. The specimen sequenced was blood. The receptors derive from a human donor in good health. The donor label of this sample is uncertain.

The chain is built from TRBV10-3 and TRBJ2-7, with D hard to call. The CDR3 is 13 residues long. V lost 2 bases and J lost 6, with 11 bases in between. Looked up from germline, CDR1 is ENHRY and CDR2 is SYGVKD. Here the CDR3 DNA reads TGTGCCATCAGTGAGACGTCTAGACGCGAGCAGTACTTC. The encoded protein is CAISETSRREQYF.

The chain has TRBV18 and TRBJ1-3; D not certain. V lost 3 bases to trimming and J lost 0 bases, with 9 bases between them. Germline values: CDR1 KGHSH, CDR2 LQKENI. This CDR3 spans 15 amino acids. The CDR3 spells CASSPSQFSGNTIYF. The CDR3 nucleotides read TGTGCCAGCTCACCTTCACAGTTCTCTGGAAACACCATATATTTT.

This rearrangement joins TRBV2 to TRBJ1-5; D remains ambiguous. Deletions cut 7 bases from V and 0 bases from J, with 13 bases between. Germline loops: CDR1 SNHLY, CDR2 FYNNEI. This CDR3 is built from 15 residues. The CDR3 coding sequence is TGTGCCAGCATATTGAACTTGAATAGCAATCAGCCCCAGCATTTT. It translates to CASILNLNSNQPQHF.

The genes are TRBV10-1 and TRBJ1-5; D is unresolved. Germline assignment: CDR1 WNHNN and CDR2 SYGVQD (reference sequence). Between the trimmed V and J ends, which lost 3 bases and 2 bases, there was a span of 20 bases. The CDR3 runs to 18 residues. CDR3 residues: CASSDRGSEQAGNQPQHF. CDR3 bases: TGCGCCAGCAGTGATCGAGGGAGCGAGCAGGCCGGCAATCAGCCCCAGCATTTT.

The gene calls are TRBV4-1 and TRBJ1-2; possible D gene TRBD1, 6 bases. The V gene's germline CDR1 is MGHRA and CDR2 YSYEKL. Trimming shortened V by 0 bases and J by 1 base, and 6 bases separated the two germline ends. This CDR3 spans 14 amino acids. CDR3 sequence reads: CASSQEGGNYGYTF. The CDR3 DNA reads as TGCGCCAGCAGCCAAGAAGGGGGTAACTATGGCTACACCTTC.

The chain recombines TRBV7-2 with TRBJ1-6; a possible D gene is TRBD1 (6 bases). V shed 2 bases and J shed 10 bases, with 15 bases lying between them. The CDR3 has 15 residues. Germline CDR1 is SGHTA and CDR2 is FQGNSA. Written as DNA, the CDR3 is TGTGCCAGCAGCTTATTCCCCCAGGGGCCATCACCCCTCCACTTT. It codes for CASSLFPQGPSPLHF. The variable domain in full, completed from reference TRBV7-2 and TRBJ1-6, reads GAGVSQSPSNKVTEKGKDVELRCDPISGHTALYWYRQSLGQGLEFLIYFQGNSAPDKSGLPSDRFSAERTGGSVSTLTIQRTQQEDSAVYLCASSLFPQGPSPLHFGNGTRLTVT.

This chain connects TRBV18 to TRBJ1-2; D perhaps matches TRBD1 (5 bases). This CDR3 is built from 15 residues. Germline V gives CDR1 KGHSH, CDR2 LQKENI. Trimming took 3 bases from V and 4 from J, leaving 15 bases between them. The CDR3 bases are TGTGCCAGCTCACCGTCTGGGAGGGACCCCTATGGCTACACCTTC. Protein: CASSPSGRDPYGYTF.

The gene calls are TRBV19 and TRBJ1-5, with D possibly TRBD1 on 5 matching bases. V lost 3 bases to trimming and J lost 5 bases, with 11 bases between them. This CDR3 contains 14 residues. Germline CDR1 LNHDA, CDR2 SQIVND (reference sequence). In DNA, the CDR3 is TGTGCCAGTAGTATCAGTCAGGGTTATCAGCCCCAGCATTTT. Amino acid sequence: CASSISQGYQPQHF. Drawing the rest from reference TRBV19 and TRBJ1-5, the complete variable domain is DGGITQSPKYLFRKEGQNVTLSCEQNLNHDAMYWYRQDPGQGLRLIYYSQIVNDFQKGDIAEGYSVSREKKESFPLTVTSAQKNPTAFYLCASSISQGYQPQHFGDGTRLSIL.

This sequence joins TRBV19 and TRBJ1-6, with D unresolved. The V and J ends lost 3 bases and 6 bases respectively, with 9 bases between them. Germline CDR1 LNHDA, CDR2 SQIVND (reference sequence). The CDR3 consists of 14 residues. The CDR3 region is CASSIRGINSPLHF. CDR3 bases: TGTGCCAGTAGTATTAGAGGGATTAATTCACCCCTCCACTTT.

The chain couples TRBV5-5 to TRBJ1-3; D is uncertain. Germline V lookup: CDR1 SGHKS, CDR2 YYEKEE (reference sequence). There are 15 residues in the CDR3. Trimming left V 0 bases short and J 4 bases short, with 11 bases between. In nucleotides, the CDR3 is TGTGCCAGCAGCTTGGCCCCCGGGAGAGGAAACACCATATATTTT. It specifies CASSLAPGRGNTIYF.

The gene calls are TRBV7-9 and TRBJ2-2; the D gene could be TRBD1 or TRBD2 (5 bases each). Trimming shortened V by 5 bases and J by 1 base, and 14 bases separated the two germline ends. In germline, CDR1 is SEHNR, CDR2 FQNEAQ (reference sequence). The CDR3 consists of 16 residues. CDR3: CASSPTPGQNTGELFF. The DNA of the CDR3 is TGTGCCAGCAGCCCTACCCCGGGGCAGAACACCGGGGAGCTGTTTTTT.

The chain employs TRBV15 and TRBJ2-2; tentative D call: TRBD2 (5 bases). The CDR3 totals 17 residues. V gave up 1 base and J gave up 2 bases, with 14 bases separating them. The germline V gene encodes CDR1 LNHNV and CDR2 YYDKDF (reference sequence). CDR3 sequence reads: CATSRGKGRDNTGELFF. The CDR3, as DNA: TGTGCCACCAGCAGAGGGAAAGGTCGGGATAACACCGGGGAGCTGTTTTTT. Using reference TRBV15 and TRBJ2-2 for the parts outside the CDR3, the full variable domain is DAMVIQNPRYQVTQFGKPVTLSCSQTLNHNVMYWYQQKSSQAPKLLFHYYDKDFNNEADTPDNFQSRRPNTSFCFLDIRSPGLGDTAMYLCATSRGKGRDNTGELFFGEGSRLTVL.

In DNA form, the CDR3 reads TGTGCCAGCAGCTTTTTGTTGACCGGGGAGCTGTTTTTT. Translated, it gives CASSFLLTGELFF. The chain joins TRBV5-4 to TRBJ2-2, with D unclear. V dropped 2 bases and J dropped 5 bases, with 7 bases sitting between them. Germline CDR1 and CDR2: SGHNT and YYREEE (reference sequence). The CDR3 loop spans 13 amino acids.

V usage is TRBV3-1 (or the pseudogene TRBV3-2) and J usage is TRBJ1-2, with 7 bases aligning to TRBD1. Losses at the gene ends were 1 base for V and 3 bases for J; bases not matched to a gene: 2. The CDR3 is 14 amino acids. The germline V gene has CDR1 LGHDT and CDR2 YNNKEL (reference sequence). CDR3 nucleotides: TGTGCCAGCAGCCAAGTGGGACAGCACTATGGCTACACCTTC. Protein sequence: CASSQVGQHYGYTF.

This clone appeared a few times. The J gene is TRBJ2-7, the V gene TRBV28; a possible D gene is TRBD2 (6 bases). The germline V and J ends were trimmed by 6 bases and 0 bases, with 12 bases remaining between them. This CDR3 is 14 amino acids long. CDR1 MDHEN and CDR2 SYDVKM come from the germline V gene. In nucleotides, the CDR3 is TGTGCCAGCAGCGCCGGGGGAACCTCCTACGAGCAGTACTTC. Translated: CASSAGGTSYEQYF. The full variable domain, with the rest looked up from reference TRBV28 and TRBJ2-7, is DVKVTQSSRYLVKRTGEKVFLECVQDMDHENMFWYRQDPGLGLRLIYFSYDVKMKEKGDIPEGYSVSREKKERFSLILESASTNQTSMYLCASSAGGTSYEQYFGPGTRLTVT.

The chain is built from TRBV5-1 and TRBJ2-5; D might be TRBD2 (7 bases). The CDR3 is 15 amino acids. The germline CDR1 and CDR2 sequences are SGHRS and YFSETQ. The ends were cut back, 1 base at V and 4 bases at J, with 14 bases in the middle. The CDR3 reads CASSLTGGRIETQYF. The CDR3 DNA follows: TGCGCCAGCAGCTTGACCGGGGGGCGCATAGAGACCCAGTACTTC.

V is TRBV18 and J is TRBJ1-2, with D uncertain. Between the trimmed V and J ends, which lost 6 bases and 0 bases, there was a span of 17 bases. Germline-derived CDR1 and CDR2 are KGHSH and LQKENI. This CDR3 has 16 amino acids. CDR3 nucleotide sequence: TGTGCCAGCTCTTCTGATCGGGGTGGGGCTAACTATGGCTACACCTTC. Translating gives CASSSDRGGANYGYTF.

The V and J genes are TRBV13 and TRBJ1-6; weak D call: TRBD1 (5 bases). Germline V CDR1 and CDR2: PRHDT, FYEKMQ (reference sequence). This CDR3 comprises 15 residues. V was clipped by 3 bases and J by 7 bases, with 13 bases between them. The chain's CDR3 is CASSFGRRDNSPLHF. The CDR3 coding sequence is TGTGCCAGCAGCTTTGGACGCCGGGACAATTCACCCCTCCACTTT.

This clone was recorded a few times. As DNA, the CDR3 is TGTGCCAGCAGCGTCAGCGGGGACAGGGGATGGAATGAGCAGTTCTTC. Translation: CASSVSGDRGWNEQFF. This chain uses TRBV9 with TRBJ2-1; 10 nucleotides line up with TRBD1. Per germline, CDR1 SGDLS and CDR2 YYNGEE. Unmatched junction bases numbered 9, after V lost 2 bases and J lost 7 bases. This CDR3 region has 16 residues.

V usage is TRBV24-1 and J usage is TRBJ2-1; 10 bases align to TRBD2. V lost 4 bases, J lost 6 bases, and 5 bases stayed unmatched. The CDR3 has 15 amino acids. Germline lookup yields CDR1 KGHDR and CDR2 SFDVKD. The CDR3 spells CATSEISGGTNEQFF. Written as DNA, the CDR3 is TGTGCCACCAGTGAAATTAGCGGGGGGACCAATGAGCAGTTCTTC.

CDR3: CASSIDEKLFF. The CDR3 DNA sequence: TGTGCCAGTAGTATAGATGAAAAACTGTTTTTT. The V gene is TRBV19, the J gene TRBJ1-4; D unresolved. V was clipped by 0 bases and J by 7 bases, with 0 bases between them. CDR3 length: 11 residues. Looked up from germline, CDR1 is LNHDA and CDR2 is SQIVND (reference sequence).

This clone was seen just once. Other nucleotide sequences from this sample produce the same CDR3. This sequence joins TRBV3-1 (or the pseudogene TRBV3-2) and TRBJ1-1, with no clear D. V was cut by 4 bases and J by 6 bases, with 6 bases left in between. The CDR3 runs to 11 residues. The germline V gene has CDR1 LGHDT and CDR2 YNNKEL (reference sequence). The CDR3: CASSRGAEAFF. Here the CDR3 DNA reads TGTGCCAGCAGCCGAGGCGCTGAAGCTTTCTTT.

V is TRBV2 and J is TRBJ1-1, with 7 positions matching TRBD1. Germline assignment: CDR1 SNHLY and CDR2 FYNNEI. There are 14 residues in the CDR3. The J segment lost 0 bases and the V segment lost 4 bases, leaving 2 bases of the junction unmatched. The CDR3 DNA reads TGTGCCAGCAGTGCGGACAGGCTGAACACTGAAGCTTTCTTT. Amino acids: CASSADRLNTEAFF.

The V and J genes are TRBV4-2 and TRBJ1-4; D gene unclear. Germline V gene lookup returns CDR1 LGHNA and CDR2 YNFKEQ. The CDR3 length is 16 residues. V lost 0 bases and J lost 8, with 16 bases in between. CDR3 sequence (DNA): TGTGCCAGCAGCCAAGAAACGGCTTCCCTTGGGGAAAAACTGTTTTTT. Protein product: CASSQETASLGEKLFF.

This clone was seen a few times. This chain's CDR3 is CASSPRRFYSGNTIYF. CDR3 coding DNA: TGTGCCAGCAGCCCCCGGAGATTTTACTCTGGAAACACCATATATTTT. The V and J genes are TRBV7-8 and TRBJ1-3; D is unresolved. The V gene lost 5 bases and the J gene lost 0 bases, with 14 bases spanning the gap. The CDR3 spans 16 residues. CDR1 SGHVS and CDR2 FQNEAQ come from the germline V gene.

The chain carries TRBV28 and TRBJ1-2, with a tentative D call TRBD1 (6 bases). CDR1 is MDHEN, CDR2 SYDVKM, per germline. Trimming cost V 4 bases and J 8 bases, with 11 bases left between them. The CDR3 is made up of 12 amino acids. The CDR3 nucleotides read TGTGCCAGCAGTTCCGGACAGTTGGGCTACACCTTC. Translated: CASSSGQLGYTF.

This chain uses TRBV2 with TRBJ2-1; D unclear. The germline V gene has CDR1 SNHLY and CDR2 FYNNEI. The V end lost 9 bases, the J end lost 8 bases, and 14 bases lay between the germline ends. This CDR3 has 12 residues. CDR3 in DNA: TGTGCCAGTTCCAGTGGTAGATATGAGCAGTTCTTC. Translated, it gives CASSSGRYEQFF.